The following is a TCR beta chain sequence with its context. Its matching antigen is unknown. Sequencing was performed with immunoSEQ multiplex PCR; in TCRdb, only in-frame clones are kept and a portion is missing. Of roughly 150,000 clones listed, about 90% are singletons. The data were taken from a study of T cell responses to AZD1222 COVID-19 vaccine. Study conclusions and caveats: No day 14 peak samples; only post-peak repertoires were characterized.

The CDR3 extends over 11 amino acids. The V gene's germline CDR1 is SEHNR and CDR2 FQNEAQ (reference sequence). V lost 5 bases, J lost 7 bases, and 8 bases lay in between. The rearrangement links TRBV7-9 to TRBJ1-2; D perhaps matches TRBD1 (6 bases). The sequencing used peripheral blood, collected on day 0 of AZD1222 vaccination. This TCR derives from an adult in good health. The CDR3 DNA sequence: TGTGCCAGCAGCCAGGGGACTGGCTACACCTTC. Encoded protein: CASSQGTGYTF.